The rows below give T cell receptor beta chains drawn from one sample of a study of T cells in Graves' hyperthyroidism and ophthalmopathy. TCRdb reanalysed the multiplex PCR reads using MiXCR and keeps one entry per CDR3 protein. The data show 490,000 or so distinct CDR3 sequences, with just under 20% seen just once and 47% held by the top ten. The sequenced material came from blood. Receptors originate from a man aged 35 to 55 with Graves' ophthalmopathy. CDR3s include the opening cysteine and the closing phenylalanine or tryptophan. Fields, in order: CDR3 protein, CDR3 DNA, J gene, V gene, clone size, D gene. The D gene is left open where the match is weak. Size values are once, few and many counts, or a class for expanded clones, and some rows have none.

cdr3_aa: CSAPDRGQSTDTQYF
cdr3_nt: TGCAGTGCTCCGGACAGGGGCCAAAGCACAGATACGCAGTATTTT
j_call: TRBJ2-3
v_call: TRBV20-1
clone_size: many
d_call: TRBD1

cdr3_aa: CATSRRGTGTNEQFF
cdr3_nt: TGTGCCACCAGCAGGCGGGGGACAGGGACCAATGAGCAGTTCTTC
j_call: TRBJ2-1
v_call: TRBV15
clone_size: -
d_call: TRBD1

cdr3_aa: CASSDRVGSQPQHF
cdr3_nt: TGTGCCAGCAGCGACAGGGTGGGAAGTCAGCCCCAGCATTTT
j_call: TRBJ1-5
v_call: TRBV28
clone_size: many
d_call: TRBD1

cdr3_aa: CASSPRLTGANEKLFF
cdr3_nt: TGTGCCAGCAGCCCACGCCTGACAGGGGCCAATGAAAAACTGTTTTTT
j_call: TRBJ1-4
v_call: TRBV2
clone_size: many
d_call: TRBD1

cdr3_aa: CASRGAHLSYGYTF
cdr3_nt: TGTGCCAGCAGAGGGGCGCACCTTTCCTATGGCTACACCTTC
j_call: TRBJ1-2
v_call: TRBV13
clone_size: many
d_call: -

cdr3_aa: CASSEEGTGANVLTF
cdr3_nt: TGTGCCAGCAGTGAAGAGGGAACTGGGGCCAACGTCCTGACTTTC
j_call: TRBJ2-6
v_call: TRBV2
clone_size: -
d_call: -

cdr3_aa: CASSVSGAGIDTQYF
cdr3_nt: TGTGCCAGCAGCGTTAGCGGGGCGGGGATAGATACGCAGTATTTT
j_call: TRBJ2-3
v_call: TRBV5-1
clone_size: -
d_call: TRBD2

cdr3_aa: CASHSSDRGQYYGYTF
cdr3_nt: TGTGCCAGCCACAGTAGCGACAGGGGGCAGTACTATGGCTACACCTTC
j_call: TRBJ1-2
v_call: TRBV7-8
clone_size: many
d_call: TRBD1

cdr3_aa: CASRGGVDTQCF
cdr3_nt: TGTGCCAGCAGGGGAGGGGTCGATACGCAGTGTTTT
j_call: TRBJ2-3
v_call: TRBV2
clone_size: -
d_call: TRBD2

cdr3_aa: CSARDSWTAPQFQETQYF
cdr3_nt: TGCAGTGCTAGAGATTCCTGGACAGCGCCCCAATTCCAAGAGACCCAGTACTTC
j_call: TRBJ2-5
v_call: TRBV20-1
clone_size: many
d_call: -

cdr3_aa: CASSLLGQWVDTQYF
cdr3_nt: TGTGCCAGCAGCTTACTGGGACAGTGGGTGGATACGCAGTATTTT
j_call: TRBJ2-3
v_call: TRBV7-8
clone_size: few
d_call: TRBD1

cdr3_aa: CSVPVRGRAINNRQYF
cdr3_nt: TGCAGTGTCCCCGTGCGGGGGCGAGCGATCAATAACCGGCAGTACTTC
j_call: TRBJ2-7
v_call: TRBV20-1
clone_size: many
d_call: -

cdr3_aa: CASSFLAGEGTQYF
cdr3_nt: TGTGCCAGCAGTTTCCTAGCGGGGGAGGGGACCCAGTACTTC
j_call: TRBJ2-5
v_call: TRBV27
clone_size: -
d_call: TRBD2

cdr3_aa: CASSLSGRFNQPQHF
cdr3_nt: TGTGCCAGCAGCTTGTCGGGACGGTTCAATCAGCCCCAGCATTTT
j_call: TRBJ1-5
v_call: TRBV5-6
clone_size: once
d_call: -

cdr3_aa: CASSLSTDSYEQYF
cdr3_nt: TGTGCCAGCAGCCTCTCTACAGATTCCTACGAGCAGTACTTC
j_call: TRBJ2-7
v_call: TRBV7-2
clone_size: once
d_call: -

cdr3_aa: CASSQRGQGTYEQYF
cdr3_nt: TGTGCCAGCAGCCAGAGAGGACAGGGAACCTACGAGCAGTACTTC
j_call: TRBJ2-7
v_call: TRBV14
clone_size: -
d_call: TRBD1

cdr3_aa: CASSPRTRLEELFF
cdr3_nt: TGTGCCAGCAGTCCCCGGACACGACTCGAGGAGCTGTTTTTT
j_call: TRBJ2-2
v_call: TRBV12-3/TRBV12-4
clone_size: few
d_call: -

cdr3_aa: CAWRMTASNYGYTF
cdr3_nt: TGTGCCTGGAGGATGACAGCAAGTAACTATGGCTACACCTTC
j_call: TRBJ1-2
v_call: TRBV30
clone_size: many
d_call: -

cdr3_aa: CATSDFRASGRTDTQYF
cdr3_nt: TGTGCCACCAGTGATTTCAGGGCTAGCGGGAGAACAGATACGCAGTATTTT
j_call: TRBJ2-3
v_call: TRBV24-1
clone_size: -
d_call: TRBD2

cdr3_aa: CASSVRWLRGDTQYF
cdr3_nt: TGTGCCAGCAGCGTGAGGTGGCTCCGAGGGGATACGCAGTATTTT
j_call: TRBJ2-3
v_call: TRBV9
clone_size: -
d_call: -

cdr3_aa: CSAPLGGSGTSEQYF
cdr3_nt: TGCAGTGCCCCTCTGGGGGGGTCGGGGACTTCCGAGCAGTACTTC
j_call: TRBJ2-7
v_call: TRBV20-1
clone_size: few
d_call: TRBD2

cdr3_aa: CASSHDRFTEAGANTGELFF
cdr3_nt: TGTGCCAGCAGCCATGACCGGTTCACTGAGGCGGGGGCGAACACCGGGGAGCTGTTTTTT
j_call: TRBJ2-2
v_call: TRBV12-3/TRBV12-4
clone_size: many
d_call: TRBD2

cdr3_aa: CASRDNNSNQPQHF
cdr3_nt: TGTGCCAGCAGGGACAATAATAGCAATCAGCCCCAGCATTTT
j_call: TRBJ1-5
v_call: TRBV12-3/TRBV12-4
clone_size: many
d_call: -

cdr3_aa: CASRTGGGTEAFF
cdr3_nt: TGCGCCAGTCGGACAGGGGGAGGCACTGAAGCTTTCTTT
j_call: TRBJ1-1
v_call: TRBV6-1
clone_size: many
d_call: TRBD1

cdr3_aa: CASSSIGLAGVQTQYF
cdr3_nt: TGTGCCAGCAGTTCAATTGGACTAGCGGGGGTTCAGACCCAGTACTTC
j_call: TRBJ2-5
v_call: TRBV6-2/TRBV6-3
clone_size: few
d_call: TRBD2

cdr3_aa: CASSENTIYF
cdr3_nt: TGTGCCAGCTCAGAAAACACCATATATTTT
j_call: TRBJ1-3
v_call: TRBV7-9
clone_size: few
d_call: -